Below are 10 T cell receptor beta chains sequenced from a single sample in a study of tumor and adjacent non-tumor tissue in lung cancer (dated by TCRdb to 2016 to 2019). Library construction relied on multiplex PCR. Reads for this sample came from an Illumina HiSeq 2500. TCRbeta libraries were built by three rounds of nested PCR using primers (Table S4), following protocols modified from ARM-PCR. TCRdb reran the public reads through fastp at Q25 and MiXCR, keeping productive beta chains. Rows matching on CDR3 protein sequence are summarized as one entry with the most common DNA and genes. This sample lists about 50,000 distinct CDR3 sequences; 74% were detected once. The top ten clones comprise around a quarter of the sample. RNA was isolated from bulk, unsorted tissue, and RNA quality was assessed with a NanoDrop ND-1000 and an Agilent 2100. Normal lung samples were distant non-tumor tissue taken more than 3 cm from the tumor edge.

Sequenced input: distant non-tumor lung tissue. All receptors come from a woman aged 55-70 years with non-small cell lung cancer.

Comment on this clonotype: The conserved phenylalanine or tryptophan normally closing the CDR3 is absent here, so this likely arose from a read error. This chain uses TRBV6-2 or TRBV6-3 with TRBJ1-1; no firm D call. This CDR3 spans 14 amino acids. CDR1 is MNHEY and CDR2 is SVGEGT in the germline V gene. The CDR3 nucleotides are TGTGTCAGCAGTGCCTCCTTGACCGCCTTGGTGGCTTTCTAT. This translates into CVSSASLTALVAFY.

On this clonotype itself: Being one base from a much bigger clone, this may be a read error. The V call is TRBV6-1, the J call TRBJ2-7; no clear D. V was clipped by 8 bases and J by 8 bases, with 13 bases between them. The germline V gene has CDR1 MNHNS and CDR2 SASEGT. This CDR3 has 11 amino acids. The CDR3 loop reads CASGVFDKQYF. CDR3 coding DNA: TGTGCCAGCGGGGTATTCGACAAGCAGTACTTC.

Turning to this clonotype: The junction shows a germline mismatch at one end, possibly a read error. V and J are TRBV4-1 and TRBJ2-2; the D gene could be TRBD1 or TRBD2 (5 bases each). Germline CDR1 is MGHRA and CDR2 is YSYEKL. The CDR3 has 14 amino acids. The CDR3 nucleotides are TGCGCCAGCAGCCAGCCCCTAGGGACCGGGGAGCTGTTGTTT. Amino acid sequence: CASSQPLGTGELLF.

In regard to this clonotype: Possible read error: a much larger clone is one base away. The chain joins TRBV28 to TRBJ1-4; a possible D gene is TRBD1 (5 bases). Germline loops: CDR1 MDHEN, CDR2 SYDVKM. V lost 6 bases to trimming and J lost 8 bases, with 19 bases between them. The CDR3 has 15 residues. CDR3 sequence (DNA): TGTGCCAGCAGCTCCGTTGTGGGACGCCGAGAAAAACTGTTTTTT. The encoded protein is CASSSVVGRREKLFF.

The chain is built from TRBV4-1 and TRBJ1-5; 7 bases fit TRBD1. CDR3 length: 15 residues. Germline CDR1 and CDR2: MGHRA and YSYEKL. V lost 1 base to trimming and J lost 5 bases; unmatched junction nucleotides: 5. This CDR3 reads CASSQGQGNHQPQHF. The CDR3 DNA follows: TGCGCCAGCAGCCAAGGACAGGGCAACCATCAGCCCCAGCATTTT.

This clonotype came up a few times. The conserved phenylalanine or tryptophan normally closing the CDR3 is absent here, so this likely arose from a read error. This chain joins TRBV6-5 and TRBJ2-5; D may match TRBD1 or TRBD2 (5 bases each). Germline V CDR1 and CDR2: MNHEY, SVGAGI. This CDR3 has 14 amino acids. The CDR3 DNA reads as TGTGCCAGCAGTGCCCAGGGAGAGGAAGAGATCCAGTACTCT. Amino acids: CASSAQGEEEIQYS.

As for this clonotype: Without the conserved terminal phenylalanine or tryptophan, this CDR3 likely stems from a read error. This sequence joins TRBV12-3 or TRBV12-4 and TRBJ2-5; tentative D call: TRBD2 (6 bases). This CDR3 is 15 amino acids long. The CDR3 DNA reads TGTGCTAGCAGTCCCGACGACGGGAGTGGGGAGACCCAGTACTTG. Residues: CASSPDDGSGETQYL.

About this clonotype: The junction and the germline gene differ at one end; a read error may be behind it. The CDR3 DNA follows: TGTTCCAGCAGCTTAGCGGGTACAGATACGCAGTATTTT. It codes for CSSSLAGTDTQYF. The V call is TRBV12-3 or TRBV12-4, the J call TRBJ2-3; TRBD2 agrees at 7 bases. The CDR3 length is 13 residues.

CDR3 protein: CASTNPTAGPTGELFF. CDR3 nucleotides: TGTGCCAGCACTAACCCGACTGCGGGACCCACCGGGGAGCTGTTTTTT. This chain connects TRBV6-2 or TRBV6-3 to TRBJ2-2; maybe TRBD2 (6 bases). This CDR3 spans 16 amino acids. V was pared by 7 bases and J by 4 bases, with 19 bases between. Looked up from germline, CDR1 is MNHEY and CDR2 is SVGEGT.

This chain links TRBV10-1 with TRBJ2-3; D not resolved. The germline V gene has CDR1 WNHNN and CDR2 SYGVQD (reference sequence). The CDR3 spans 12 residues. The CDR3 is CTISPSTDTQYF. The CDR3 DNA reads TGCACCATCAGTCCTAGCACAGATACGCAGTATTTT.